Listed below are T cell receptor beta chains from one sample, sequenced in a study of post-analysis software for immune sequencing data. From the PCR reads, TCRdb called clonotypes with MiXCR, one entry per CDR3 protein. Seen here are about 760,000 distinct CDR3 sequences, 30% observed once, and the top ten hold roughly 0.53%. Sequenced material: blood. The receptors come from a girl between 5 and 17 years old with multiple sclerosis. Each CDR3 is given with its conserved first and last residue. Each record gives: J gene, D gene, clone size, V gene, CDR3 protein, CDR3 DNA. The D gene is left open where the match is weak. Size values are once, few and many counts, or a class for expanded clones, and some rows have none.

j_call: TRBJ2-4; d_call: .; clone_size: few; v_call: TRBV20-1; cdr3_aa: CSAKPASKNIQYF; cdr3_nt: TGCAGTGCTAAGCCCGCGTCCAAAAACATTCAGTACTTC
j_call: TRBJ1-2; d_call: .; clone_size: few; v_call: TRBV4-3; cdr3_aa: CASSQERSDGIYGYTF; cdr3_nt: TGCGCCAGCAGCCAAGAGAGGTCAGACGGGATCTATGGCTACACCTTC
j_call: TRBJ2-7; d_call: .; clone_size: .; v_call: TRBV10-1; cdr3_aa: CASSDRGPEVQYF; cdr3_nt: TGCGCCAGCAGTGACCGGGGACCCGAGGTGCAGTACTTC
j_call: TRBJ1-1; d_call: .; clone_size: .; v_call: TRBV20-1; cdr3_aa: CSARERGQGFFF; cdr3_nt: TGCAGTGCTAGGGAGCGGGGTCAGGGTTTTTTCTTT
j_call: TRBJ2-1; d_call: TRBD1; clone_size: .; v_call: TRBV20-1; cdr3_aa: CSAKTGGSWSYNEQFF; cdr3_nt: TGCAGTGCTAAGACAGGGGGCTCGTGGTCCTACAATGAGCAGTTCTTC
j_call: TRBJ2-1; d_call: TRBD2; clone_size: .; v_call: TRBV12-3/TRBV12-4; cdr3_aa: CASSDGTSGRHGFF; cdr3_nt: TGTGCCAGCAGCGACGGGACTAGCGGGAGACACGGGTTCTTC
j_call: TRBJ2-6; d_call: TRBD2; clone_size: .; v_call: TRBV7-8; cdr3_aa: CASSPRSGGHGVNVLTF; cdr3_nt: TGTGCCAGCAGCCCCCGCTCGGGGGGGCATGGGGTCAACGTCCTGACTTTC
j_call: TRBJ2-5; d_call: TRBD2; clone_size: .; v_call: TRBV20-1; cdr3_aa: CSVSSGGVEGTQYF; cdr3_nt: TGCAGTGTCTCCAGCGGGGGGGTGGAGGGGACCCAGTACTTC
j_call: TRBJ2-3; d_call: .; clone_size: .; v_call: TRBV5-6; cdr3_aa: CASTLITGSFLDTQYF; cdr3_nt: TGTGCCAGCACCCTAATAACAGGGTCGTTTTTAGATACGCAGTATTTT
j_call: TRBJ2-3; d_call: .; clone_size: once; v_call: TRBV6-1; cdr3_aa: CAGRRLPSSTDTQYF; cdr3_nt: TGTGCCGGCAGACGACTTCCTTCTAGCACAGATACGCAGTATTTT
j_call: TRBJ1-6; d_call: TRBD1; clone_size: few; v_call: TRBV12-3/TRBV12-4; cdr3_aa: CASSLDQGAIGSPLHF; cdr3_nt: TGTGCCAGCAGTTTAGACCAGGGGGCGATCGGCTCACCCCTCCACTTT
j_call: TRBJ2-1; d_call: .; clone_size: few; v_call: TRBV5-1; cdr3_aa: CASSGGTANRGDEQFF; cdr3_nt: TGCGCCAGCAGCGGGGGGACGGCCAATAGGGGTGATGAGCAGTTCTTC
j_call: TRBJ2-7; d_call: .; clone_size: .; v_call: TRBV20-1; cdr3_aa: CSASPKLTVYEQYF; cdr3_nt: TGCAGTGCTAGCCCGAAGTTGACAGTCTACGAGCAGTACTTC
j_call: TRBJ1-5; d_call: TRBD1; clone_size: .; v_call: TRBV28; cdr3_aa: CASQGQGAYQPQHF; cdr3_nt: TGTGCCAGCCAAGGACAGGGGGCTTATCAGCCCCAGCATTTT
j_call: TRBJ2-3; d_call: .; clone_size: few; v_call: TRBV7-9; cdr3_aa: CASSSQAGVSTDTQYF; cdr3_nt: TGTGCCAGCAGCTCTCAGGCAGGAGTTTCCACAGATACGCAGTATTTT
j_call: TRBJ1-5; d_call: .; clone_size: few; v_call: TRBV29-1; cdr3_aa: CSVGGANQPQHF; cdr3_nt: TGCAGCGTTGGGGGCGCGAATCAGCCCCAGCATTTT
j_call: TRBJ2-6; d_call: .; clone_size: few; v_call: TRBV29-1; cdr3_aa: CSAGPSSGANVLTF; cdr3_nt: TGCAGCGCCGGTCCCAGCTCTGGGGCCAACGTCCTGACTTTC
j_call: TRBJ2-4; d_call: .; clone_size: many; v_call: TRBV20-1; cdr3_aa: CSADLGELQYF; cdr3_nt: TGCAGTGCCGACTTGGGGGAGCTTCAGTACTTC
j_call: TRBJ2-3; d_call: TRBD2; clone_size: many; v_call: TRBV20-1; cdr3_aa: CSASHPPTSGSHTDTQYF; cdr3_nt: TGCAGTGCTAGTCACCCCCCGACTAGCGGGAGCCACACAGATACGCAGTATTTT
j_call: TRBJ1-5; d_call: .; clone_size: .; v_call: TRBV12-3/TRBV12-4; cdr3_aa: CASSLKGSNQPQHF; cdr3_nt: TGTGCCAGCAGTTTGAAAGGGAGCAATCAGCCCCAGCATTTT
j_call: TRBJ1-4; d_call: TRBD1; clone_size: .; v_call: TRBV7-9; cdr3_aa: CASSLVFGTGDEKLFF; cdr3_nt: TGTGCCAGCAGCTTAGTATTTGGGACAGGGGATGAAAAACTGTTTTTT
j_call: TRBJ2-5; d_call: .; clone_size: many; v_call: TRBV5-1; cdr3_aa: CASSLASQETQYF; cdr3_nt: TGCGCCAGCAGCTTGGCCAGTCAAGAGACCCAGTACTTC
j_call: TRBJ2-1; d_call: .; clone_size: .; v_call: TRBV20-1; cdr3_aa: CSARDRVAKRKYNEQFF; cdr3_nt: TGCAGTGCTAGAGATCGGGTAGCCAAAAGAAAATACAATGAGCAGTTCTTC
j_call: TRBJ1-4; d_call: TRBD1; clone_size: few; v_call: TRBV10-3; cdr3_aa: CAIRPGQGNEKLFF; cdr3_nt: TGTGCCATCAGGCCGGGACAGGGTAATGAAAAACTGTTTTTT
j_call: TRBJ1-1; d_call: TRBD1; clone_size: .; v_call: TRBV27; cdr3_aa: CASRGTGGVEAFF; cdr3_nt: TGTGCCAGCAGGGGGACAGGGGGCGTTGAAGCTTTCTTT
j_call: TRBJ2-7; d_call: TRBD2; clone_size: .; v_call: TRBV28; cdr3_aa: CASSLIGGGSSYEQYF; cdr3_nt: TGTGCCAGCAGTTTAATCGGCGGGGGGAGCTCCTACGAGCAGTACTTC
j_call: TRBJ1-2; d_call: .; clone_size: .; v_call: TRBV20-1; cdr3_aa: CSARDRQKANYGYTF; cdr3_nt: TGCAGTGCTAGAGATCGGCAAAAAGCTAACTATGGCTACACCTTC
j_call: TRBJ1-6; d_call: TRBD1; clone_size: .; v_call: TRBV3-1; cdr3_aa: CAGSQNRGNSPLHF; cdr3_nt: TGTGCCGGCAGCCAAAACAGGGGAAATTCACCCCTCCACTTT
j_call: TRBJ2-1; d_call: .; clone_size: .; v_call: TRBV7-8; cdr3_aa: CASSLRSYSYNEQFF; cdr3_nt: TGTGCCAGCAGCTTAAGAAGCTACTCCTACAATGAGCAGTTCTTC
j_call: TRBJ2-7; d_call: TRBD2; clone_size: few; v_call: TRBV10-3; cdr3_aa: CAISDVGGRTYEQYF; cdr3_nt: TGTGCCATCAGTGACGTTGGCGGGAGAACCTACGAGCAGTACTTC
j_call: TRBJ1-5; d_call: TRBD1; clone_size: few; v_call: TRBV7-2; cdr3_aa: CASSLAGTGNQPQHF; cdr3_nt: TGTGCCAGCAGCTTAGCGGGGACAGGTAATCAGCCCCAGCATTTT
j_call: TRBJ2-1; d_call: .; clone_size: few; v_call: TRBV7-9; cdr3_aa: CASSLVLGDEQFF; cdr3_nt: TGTGCCAGCAGCTTAGTTTTAGGAGATGAGCAGTTCTTC
j_call: TRBJ2-3; d_call: TRBD2; clone_size: few; v_call: TRBV3-1; cdr3_aa: CASSLRAPLAGGEDTQYF; cdr3_nt: TGTGCCAGCAGCCTAAGAGCCCCTCTAGCGGGAGGTGAAGATACGCAGTATTTT
j_call: TRBJ2-7; d_call: .; clone_size: .; v_call: TRBV6-2/TRBV6-3; cdr3_aa: CASSYGSWGYNEQYF; cdr3_nt: TGTGCCAGCAGTTACGGTAGCTGGGGGTACAATGAGCAGTACTTC
j_call: TRBJ1-5; d_call: .; clone_size: few; v_call: TRBV9; cdr3_aa: CAKLGGRKPQHF; cdr3_nt: TGTGCCAAACTAGGGGGGAGGAAGCCCCAGCATTTT
j_call: TRBJ2-3; d_call: TRBD2; clone_size: .; v_call: TRBV6-1; cdr3_aa: CASSEIWTSGPGRTDTQYF; cdr3_nt: TGTGCCAGCAGTGAAATTTGGACTAGCGGGCCGGGGCGCACAGATACGCAGTATTTT
j_call: TRBJ1-6; d_call: .; clone_size: .; v_call: TRBV12-3/TRBV12-4; cdr3_aa: CASSSSNSTLHF; cdr3_nt: .
j_call: TRBJ1-5; d_call: .; clone_size: .; v_call: TRBV12-3/TRBV12-4; cdr3_aa: CASSFLGGNQPQHF; cdr3_nt: TGTGCCAGCAGTTTTTTGGGGGGGAATCAGCCCCAGCATTTT
j_call: TRBJ1-6; d_call: TRBD1; clone_size: many; v_call: TRBV20-1; cdr3_aa: CSASTLGTGDSPLHF; cdr3_nt: TGCAGTGCTAGCACACTTGGGACAGGAGATTCACCCCTCCACTTT
j_call: TRBJ1-5; d_call: .; clone_size: .; v_call: TRBV20-1; cdr3_aa: CSARDGIKDSGNQPQHF; cdr3_nt: TGCAGTGCTAGAGATGGTATTAAAGACTCCGGCAATCAGCCCCAGCATTTT
j_call: TRBJ2-1; d_call: TRBD1; clone_size: .; v_call: TRBV10-3; cdr3_aa: CAISESRVGQGTIQPYNEQFF; cdr3_nt: TGTGCCATCAGTGAGTCGCGTGTGGGACAGGGGACTATTCAACCCTACAATGAGCAGTTCTTC
j_call: TRBJ2-5; d_call: TRBD1; clone_size: few; v_call: TRBV7-9; cdr3_aa: CASSFGTGGRETQYF; cdr3_nt: TGTGCCAGCAGCTTCGGGACAGGGGGCCGGGAGACCCAGTACTTC
j_call: TRBJ2-2; d_call: TRBD1; clone_size: .; v_call: TRBV7-9; cdr3_aa: CASSLATGWSSRHTGELFF; cdr3_nt: TGTGCCAGCAGCTTAGCGACAGGGTGGTCCTCACGCCACACCGGGGAGCTGTTTTTT
j_call: TRBJ1-2; d_call: .; clone_size: .; v_call: TRBV7-2; cdr3_aa: CASSPRGQSNGYTF; cdr3_nt: TGTGCCAGCAGCCCCCGAGGGCAGTCCAATGGCTACACCTTC
j_call: TRBJ2-1; d_call: TRBD2; clone_size: .; v_call: TRBV28; cdr3_aa: CATGLRGTSLQEQFF; cdr3_nt: TGTGCCACGGGCCTCCGGGGGACTAGCCTTCAAGAGCAGTTCTTC